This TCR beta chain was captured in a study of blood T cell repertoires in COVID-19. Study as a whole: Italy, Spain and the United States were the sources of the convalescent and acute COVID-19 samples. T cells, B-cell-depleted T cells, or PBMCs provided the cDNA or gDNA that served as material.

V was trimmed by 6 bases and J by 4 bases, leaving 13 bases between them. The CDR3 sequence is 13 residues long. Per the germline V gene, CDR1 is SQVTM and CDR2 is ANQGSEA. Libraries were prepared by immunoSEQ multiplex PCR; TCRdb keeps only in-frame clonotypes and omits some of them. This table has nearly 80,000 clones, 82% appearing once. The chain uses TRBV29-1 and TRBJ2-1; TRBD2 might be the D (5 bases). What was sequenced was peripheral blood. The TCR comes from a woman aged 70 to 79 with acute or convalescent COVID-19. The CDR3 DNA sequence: TGCAGCGTCGGCGGGCGCAGTTACAATGAGCAGTTCTTC. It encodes CSVGGRSYNEQFF.